Below, one T cell receptor (beta chain) is given with its context. This CDR3 is built from 14 residues. Germline V gene lookup returns CDR1 LGHDT and CDR2 YNNKEL (reference sequence). V was trimmed by 0 bases and J by 8 bases, leaving 13 bases between them. Sequencing was performed with immunoSEQ multiplex PCR; in TCRdb, only in-frame clones are kept and a portion is missing. Seen here are about 190,000 clones, 88% observed once, and the top ten hold about 1.1%. This sample is drawn from a study of blood T cell repertoires in COVID-19. For the study at large: Samples representing acute and convalescent COVID-19 were sourced from the United States, Italy and Spain.

Material for sequencing was peripheral blood. The sequence was obtained from a man aged 30 to 45 with acute or convalescent COVID-19. The genes are TRBV3-1 (or the pseudogene TRBV3-2) and TRBJ1-2, with D tentatively TRBD1 (5 bases). CDR3 in DNA: TGTGCCAGCAGCCAAGAAGAAGGGGTGCGGGGCTACACCTTC. Translation: CASSQEEGVRGYTF.